This T cell receptor (beta chain) was profiled in a study of control samples from healthy donors and cancer patients. The CDR3 contains 13 residues. Germline-derived CDR1 and CDR2 are LNHNV and YYDKDF (reference sequence). Trimming took off 2 bases at V and 9 bases at J, with 13 bases between the two ends. Assay: immunoSEQ multiplex PCR; the TCRdb copy retains only in-frame clones and omits some. This table holds some 67,000 clones, roughly 91% found once. The chain has TRBV15 and TRBJ1-2; the D is unclear. The clonotype was recovered from a man in his sixties with lung cancer. Source material: PBMCs. The chain's CDR3 is CATSRPEAPSYTF. CDR3 DNA: TGTGCCACCAGCAGACCGGAGGCCCCGAGCTACACCTTC.